The present TCR beta chain was sequenced within a study of blood T cell repertoires in COVID-19. Living in about 25 US areas, the participants were between roughly 18 and 95 years of age. Measured with immunoSEQ multiplex PCR; TCRdb has only the in-frame clones, and not every one. The sample records 250,000 to 300,000 clones, approximately 91% being singletons. This clone was recorded a few times. The V and J ends lost 2 bases and 1 base respectively, with 17 bases between them. The germline V gene encodes CDR1 WNHNN and CDR2 SYGVQD (reference sequence). CDR3 length: 17 residues. The specimen sequenced was PBMCs or T cells enriched from blood (not recorded which). The V gene is TRBV10-1, the J gene TRBJ1-1; tentative D call: TRBD1 (6 bases). This sequence was found in a woman in her 30s who had recovered from COVID-19. CDR3 loop: CASSEPLTGSPNTEAFF. CDR3 sequence (DNA): TGCGCCAGCAGTGAGCCACTTACAGGGAGTCCGAACACTGAAGCTTTCTTT.